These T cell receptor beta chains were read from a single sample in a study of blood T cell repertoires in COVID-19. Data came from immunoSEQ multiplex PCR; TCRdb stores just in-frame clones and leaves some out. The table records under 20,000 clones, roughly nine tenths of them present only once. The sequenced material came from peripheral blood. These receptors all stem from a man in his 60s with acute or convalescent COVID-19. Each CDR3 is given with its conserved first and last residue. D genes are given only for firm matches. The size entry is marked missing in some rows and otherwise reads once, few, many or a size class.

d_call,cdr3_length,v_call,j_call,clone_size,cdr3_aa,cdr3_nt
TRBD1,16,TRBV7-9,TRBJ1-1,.,CASSLTPGQRNTEAFF,TGTGCCAGCAGCTTAACCCCGGGACAGCGGAACACTGAAGCTTTCTTT
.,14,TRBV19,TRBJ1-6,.,CASSMVRSNSPLHF,TGTGCCAGTAGTATGGTCAGGTCGAATTCACCCCTCCACTTT
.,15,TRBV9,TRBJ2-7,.,CASSPARGQSYEQYF,TGTGCCAGCAGCCCAGCTAGAGGGCAGTCCTACGAGCAGTACTTC
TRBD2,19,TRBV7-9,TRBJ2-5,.,CASSLDRGLAGDFTETQYF,TGTGCCAGCAGCTTAGATCGCGGACTAGCGGGAGATTTTACAGAGACCCAGTACTTC
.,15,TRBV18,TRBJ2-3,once,CASSPWSRGTDTQYF,TGTGCCAGCTCACCATGGTCCAGGGGAACAGATACGCAGTATTTT
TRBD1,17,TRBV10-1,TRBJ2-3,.,CASSEGLRGPGTDTQYF,TGCGCCAGCAGTGAGGGGCTTAGGGGGCCCGGCACAGATACGCAGTATTTT
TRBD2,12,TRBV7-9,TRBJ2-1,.,CASGLGRPEQFF,TGTGCCAGTGGACTAGGACGGCCTGAGCAGTTCTTC
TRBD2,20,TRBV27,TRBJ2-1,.,CASSRPSGLAGGPNYNEQFF,TGTGCCAGCAGTCGCCCTTCCGGTCTAGCGGGGGGCCCTAACTACAATGAGCAGTTCTTC
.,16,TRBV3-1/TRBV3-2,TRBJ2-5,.,CASSHRAAGGRKTQYF,TGTGCCAGCAGCCATCGGGCGGCGGGTGGGAGAAAGACCCAGTACTTC
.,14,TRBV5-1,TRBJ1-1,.,CASSLTGTHTEAFF,TGCGCCAGCAGCTTAACAGGGACACACACTGAAGCTTTCTTT
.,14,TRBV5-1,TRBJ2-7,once,CASSPEAVQYEQYF,TGCGCCAGCAGCCCGGAGGCGGTCCAATACGAGCAGTACTTC
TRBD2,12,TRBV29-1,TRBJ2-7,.,CSGTSNSYEQYF,TGCAGCGGGACTAGCAACTCCTACGAGCAGTACTTC
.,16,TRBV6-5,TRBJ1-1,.,CASSYAPGEGDAEAFF,TGTGCCAGCAGTTACGCCCCGGGTGAGGGGGACGCTGAAGCTTTCTTT
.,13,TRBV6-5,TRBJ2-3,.,CASSSRSQGMQYF,TGTGCCAGCAGTTCCCGGAGTCAGGGTATGCAGTATTTT
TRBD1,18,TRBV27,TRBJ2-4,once,CASRAVVETGGSKNIQYF,TGTGCCAGCAGAGCTGTTGTGGAAACAGGGGGTTCCAAAAACATTCAGTACTTC
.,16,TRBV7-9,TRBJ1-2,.,CASSWGNLTGYHGYTF,TGTGCCAGCAGCTGGGGGAATTTAACAGGGTACCATGGCTACACCTTC
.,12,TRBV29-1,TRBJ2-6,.,CSAQAGANVLTF,TGCAGTGCCCAGGCCGGGGCCAACGTCCTGACTTTC
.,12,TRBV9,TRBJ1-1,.,CASSGRSVEAFF,TGTGCCAGCAGCGGCCGCAGCGTTGAAGCTTTCTTT